This T cell receptor beta chain was profiled in a study of Ad26.COV2.S vaccination and SARS-CoV-2 variants (dated by TCRdb to the early 2020s). Background for the entire study: Vaccine-arm donors came from COV1001, a multicentre, randomized, double-blind, placebo-controlled phase I-IIa trial of Ad26.COV2.S in healthy adults. Ad26.COV2.S was administered intramuscularly at 5 x 10^10 or 1 x 10^11 viral particles, either as a single shot or as two shots given 56 days apart. TCRbeta repertoire sequencing was used to assess the specificity and breadth of SARS-CoV-2-reactive T cell receptors after Ad26.COV2.S vaccination. The TCR-sequenced set comprised around 30 samples: 19 Ad26.COV2.S vaccine recipients, 5 placebo recipients and 8 SARS-CoV-2 convalescent individuals. Trial participants were randomized into five groups of five, in which low-dose or high-dose Ad26.COV2.S was given once or twice, or placebo was given on both occasions. Throughout the experiments and outcome assessment, investigators stayed blinded to trial group allocation. Results and caveats for the whole study, not just this receptor: Vaccine and placebo recipients had comparable non-spike TCR breadth, which fits with the vaccine containing only spike. Comparing responses between vaccine doses or regimens was not something the study was powered to do. The authors noted that the TCR breadth and depth analyses may have underestimated total T cell responses. Spike-specific TCR breadth was higher in Ad26.COV2.S recipients than in placebo recipients (P = 0.0014). After vaccination, substantial breadth of spike-specific CD8+ and CD4+ T cell responses was reported.

Trimming removed 7 bases from V and 7 bases from J; the gene matches leave 1 base unexplained. CDR1 and CDR2 (MNHEY, SVGAGI) derive from the germline V gene. Measured from the cysteine to the phenylalanine, the CDR3 is 13 residues long. Of the read, only the CDR3 DNA is kept; its 39 bases are in frame from base 1. Reading the label with the study, this specimen's treatment or condition is: 15 to 20 received Ad26.COV2.S at low or high dose, single or two shots; about 5 received placebo; per-sample allocation not given. For vaccine and placebo recipients, repertoires were sequenced using samples collected on day 63 after the first injection. Between 29 July and 7 August 2020, Cohort 1b enrolled some 25 adults aged 18-55 years at one site in Boston, USA. As a vaccine, Ad26.COV2.S was a replication-incompetent adenovirus type 26 vector that expressed a prefusion-stabilized SARS-CoV-2 spike protein derived from the original Wuhan strain.

A word on this clone: Its antigen remains unidentified. No much larger clonotype is one base removed from it; base qualities were not supplied.

The immunoSEQ Assay was the method used to sequence TCRbeta CDR3 regions. After extraction, genomic DNA underwent amplification by bias-controlled multiplex PCR, followed by high-throughput sequencing. The published analysis was carried out like this. To quantify the absolute abundance of every unique TCRbeta CDR3 region, sequences were collapsed and filtered. T cell fraction was estimated by normalization of TCRbeta template counts to usable DNA, with usable DNA being measured through amplification of reference genes present in all nucleated cells. Repertoire TCRs were annotated as SARS-CoV-2-specific when V gene, CDR3 amino acid sequence and J gene were exactly matched to a known reactive TCR set. The reference SARS-CoV-2 TCR set was obtained from MIRA and was filtered for enrichment in COVID-19-positive ImmuneCODE repertoires, whereby public or cross-reactive TCRs were removed. Drawing on the MIRA antigens, annotated TCRs were analysed further at the level of specific ORF or position within ORF. Breadth was defined as the number of annotated unique rearrangements divided by the total number of unique productive rearrangements, and depth was defined as the summed frequency of the annotated unique rearrangements. Group comparisons of TCR breadth used two-sided Wilcoxon rank-sum tests. Not all clones reach the TCRdb copy of this immuneACCESS table, which keeps in-frame sequences only. Checked studies attribute under half of the gap to unresolved V genes and leave the rest unexplained. That table gives V, J and clone size, and the DNA gave D and trimming. The sample has some 640,000 clones on record, more than 70% of them singletons. The top ten clones comprise about 1.5% of the sample.

The sequencing used peripheral blood, collected in a trial of Ad26.COV2.S vaccine versus placebo. Recombination linked TRBV6-5 to TRBJ1-6, with 10 bases matching TRBD1. This TCR was recovered from a person between 18 and 59 years old who received the Ad26.COV2.S COVID-19 vaccine or a placebo. The sequenced DNA is TGTGCCAGCATGGACAGGGGGAATTCACCCCTCCACTTT. It codes for CASMDRGNSPLHF.